This T cell receptor beta chain was obtained from a study of beta chain features in type 1 diabetes. Remarks on this clone: Antigen: not known.

V lost 4 bases to trimming and J lost 4 bases; unmatched junction nucleotides: 7. The CDR3 runs 15 residues. Germline CDR1 and CDR2: LGHNA and YSLEER. As every portion of the isolated RNA was reverse transcribed, the sequencing read expressed TCRB transcripts. The repertoire was sequenced with immunoSEQ multiplex PCR; TCRdb's copy has only in-frame clones and lacks some. The table records a few hundred thousand clones, 15% to 20% of them present only once. Broader study findings: High TCR expression in some cells could lead to their over-representation in cDNA sequencing. VDJ junctions from patients with type 1 diabetes contained fewer insertions and more deletions. The question left open here concerned HLA type influencing TCRB rearrangement.

Stem cell-like memory, regulatory, central memory and naive CD4+ cells were sorted via CD45RO/CCR7/CD25/CD127/CD95/CD27. This TCR derives from a woman aged 18 to 35 in good health. The chain uses TRBV4-3 and TRBJ2-3, with 8 bases matching TRBD1. Sequenced input: naive CD4+ T cells from blood. As DNA, the CDR3 is TGCGCCAGCAGCCGGACAGGGAATGCGGCAGATACGCAGTATTTT. Protein: CASSRTGNAADTQYF.